A selection of T cell receptor beta chains follows, all from one sample in a study of cytotoxic CD8 clonotypes in ibrutinib-treated CLL. Sequencing used immunoSEQ multiplex PCR; TCRdb keeps in-frame clones, though not all of them. The sample contains tens of thousands of clones, roughly 45% of which appear only once. The source was PBMCs, collected before ibrutinib treatment. Receptor source: a human donor with chronic lymphocytic leukemia. CDR3s include the opening cysteine and the closing phenylalanine or tryptophan. Each record gives: CDR3 protein, CDR3 DNA, V gene, D gene, J gene, clone size. The D gene is left open where the match is weak. Only part of the rows carry a size: once, few, many, or a class if the clone is expanded.

CASSLGRDTEAFF,TGTGCCAGCAGCTTAGGCAGGGATACTGAAGCTTTCTTT,TRBV13,-,TRBJ1-1,-
CASAALAGSSYEQYF,TGCGCCAGCGCTGCCCTAGCGGGGAGTTCCTACGAGCAGTACTTC,TRBV4-1,TRBD2,TRBJ2-7,-
CASRKTETQYF,TGTGCCAGCAGAAAGACAGAGACCCAGTACTTC,TRBV28,-,TRBJ2-5,-
CASSHRGESSYNEQFF,TGTGCCAGCAGCCATCGAGGGGAGAGCTCCTACAATGAGCAGTTCTTC,TRBV4-2,-,TRBJ2-1,few
CASSSLSSYEQYF,TGTGCCAGCAGTAGCTTGAGCTCCTACGAGCAGTACTTC,TRBV7-2,-,TRBJ2-7,-
CASSPRPPGQVNEKLFF,TGTGCCAGCAGTCCCCGACCTCCGGGACAGGTTAATGAAAAACTGTTTTTT,TRBV27,TRBD1,TRBJ1-4,-
CASSTHPGLNTGELFF,TGTGCCAGCAGCACCCACCCGGGGTTAAACACCGGGGAGCTGTTTTTT,TRBV9,-,TRBJ2-2,-
CASTQGARTEAFF,TGTGCCAGCACACAGGGGGCGAGGACTGAAGCTTTCTTT,TRBV25-1,TRBD1,TRBJ1-1,few
CATSRDQNGLLGYTF,TGTGCCACCAGCAGAGACCAAAATGGACTTCTCGGCTACACCTTC,TRBV15,-,TRBJ1-2,-
CASSSGGRGQPQHF,TGTGCCAGCAGTTCCGGGGGGCGAGGGCAGCCCCAGCATTTT,TRBV6-5,-,TRBJ1-5,few
CASGGGTGGLEQYF,TGTGCTAGTGGTGGAGGGACAGGGGGCCTCGAGCAGTACTTC,TRBV12-5,TRBD1,TRBJ2-7,-
CASSQDPTDTYNEQFF,TGCGCCAGCAGCCAAGATCCGACAGATACCTACAATGAGCAGTTCTTC,TRBV4-1,-,TRBJ2-1,-
CASRVPTGTSYGYTF,TGTGCCAGCAGGGTACCGACAGGGACTAGCTATGGCTACACCTTC,TRBV6-7,TRBD1,TRBJ1-2,few
CASKLAGEHGGTQYF,TGTGCCAGCAAACTAGCGGGAGAACACGGGGGTACGCAGTATTTT,TRBV28,TRBD2,TRBJ2-3,few
CASSPPGQGFYEQYF,TGTGCCAGCTCACCACCGGGACAGGGTTTCTACGAGCAGTACTTC,TRBV18,TRBD1,TRBJ2-7,-
CASSYGARGYGYTF,TGTGCCAGCAGTTACGGAGCGAGGGGCTATGGCTACACCTTC,TRBV6-6,-,TRBJ1-2,-